Given below is one T cell receptor beta chain in context. The data stem from a study of patients and donors after allogeneic stem cell transplantation. MiXCR, run by TCRdb on the RT-PCR reads, gives a single entry per CDR3 protein. The repertoire holds about 150,000 distinct CDR3 sequences, with about 40% as singletons. The V gene lost 5 bases and the J gene lost 0 bases, with 11 bases spanning the gap. Germline assignment: CDR1 MNHEY and CDR2 SMNVEV (reference sequence). CDR3 size: 15 residues. The chain combines TRBV27 with TRBJ2-1, with D unclear. Sequenced sample: blood, either unsorted or a sorted T cell fraction (not recorded which). The TCR sequence derives from a human donor who was either an allogeneic HSCT recipient or a stem cell or donor lymphocyte infusion donor (not recorded which). It is not recorded whose cells these are; they may come from a transplant donor. The CDR3 reads CASSPLPSSYNEQFF. DNA for the CDR3: TGTGCCAGCAGTCCATTACCAAGCTCCTACAATGAGCAGTTCTTC.